Below are 11 T cell receptor beta chains sequenced from a single sample in a study of chemoradiotherapy in HPV16-positive cancers. Some clones are missing from TCRdb's copy, which holds only in-frame ones; the method was immunoSEQ multiplex PCR. The sample consists of some 30,000 clones, around 83% of them appearing once. Sequenced material: blood, taken from a patient who underwent chemoradiotherapy. These receptors originate from a human donor with HPV-associated anogenital cancer.

In this sample, this clone turned up a few times. The CDR3 bases are TGTGCCAGCAGCTTAGCATCCGGGGGAGCTTTCTTT. This sequence encodes CASSLASGGAFF. The chain employs TRBV7-9 and TRBJ1-1; maybe TRBD1 (5 bases). V lost 0 bases and J 10 bases, leaving 9 bases between the germline ends. This CDR3 has 12 amino acids. Germline V gives CDR1 SEHNR, CDR2 FQNEAQ (reference sequence).

The chain links TRBV4-3 to TRBJ2-3; D is ambiguous. The V and J ends lost 2 bases and 0 bases respectively, with 6 bases between them. The length of the CDR3 is 14 residues. Per germline, CDR1 LGHNA and CDR2 YSLEER. CDR3 loop: CASSQLDSTDTQYF. The CDR3 DNA follows: TGCGCCAGCAGCCAATTGGACAGCACAGATACGCAGTATTTT.

The CDR3 DNA reads TGCAGCGTTGAAGATCCAAGGGTGCGGGGGGAGAACATTCAGTACTTC. Its translation is CSVEDPRVRGENIQYF. This rearrangement joins TRBV29-1 to TRBJ2-4; 8 positions agree with TRBD2. Trimming removed 0 bases from V and 7 bases from J; junction bases left unmatched: 11. The CDR3 has 16 amino acids. Germline V gene data show CDR1 as SQVTM and CDR2 as ANQGSEA.

This chain connects TRBV5-1 to TRBJ1-1; a possible D gene is TRBD1 (5 bases). This CDR3 region has 16 residues. CDR1 is SGHRS and CDR2 is YFSETQ in the germline V gene. V was pared by 1 base and J by 5 bases, with 18 bases between. CDR3 protein: CASSLKERVGGTEAFF. CDR3 nucleotide sequence: TGCGCCAGCAGCTTGAAAGAGAGGGTCGGGGGGACTGAAGCTTTCTTT.

This chain joins TRBV6-5 and TRBJ1-4; 8 nucleotides match TRBD1. The CDR3 spans 14 residues. V dropped 7 bases and J dropped 8; count of bases not matched to a gene: 9. The germline CDR1 and CDR2 sequences are MNHEY and SVGAGI. This CDR3 is CASTEDRAREKLFF. The DNA of the CDR3 is TGTGCCAGCACTGAGGACAGGGCTCGGGAAAAACTGTTTTTT.

The CDR3 DNA is TGCGCCAGCAGCCAGGGGACAGGGTTGGGAACTGAAGCTTTCTTT. Its translation: CASSQGTGLGTEAFF. The chain carries TRBV4-3 and TRBJ1-1, with 9 bases aligning to TRBD1. V trimming: 3 bases; J trimming: 5 bases; junction bases outside the gene matches: 7. This CDR3 comprises 15 residues. Germline CDR1 and CDR2: LGHNA and YSLEER.

The rearrangement links TRBV11-2 to TRBJ1-1; D perhaps matches TRBD1 (5 bases). The CDR3 has 14 amino acids. Germline-derived CDR1 and CDR2 are SGHAT and FQNNGV. Trimming shortened V by 1 base and J by 7 bases, and 13 bases separated the two germline ends. The CDR3 sequence is CASSLVLVRGEAFF. CDR3 DNA: TGTGCCAGCAGCTTAGTCCTTGTGAGGGGTGAAGCTTTCTTT. The variable domain in full, with the rest retrieved from reference TRBV11-2 and TRBJ1-1, is EAGVAQSPRYKIIEKRQSVAFWCNPISGHATLYWYQQILGQGPKLLIQFQNNGVVDDSQLPKDRFSAERLKGVDSTLKIQPAKLEDSAVYLCASSLVLVRGEAFFGQGTRLTVV.

V usage is TRBV5-5 and J usage is TRBJ2-7, with a tentative D call TRBD2 (5 bases). The CDR3 length is 11 residues. V lost 2 bases and J lost 5, with 5 bases in between. Germline loops: CDR1 SGHKS, CDR2 YYEKEE (reference sequence). The CDR3 DNA sequence: TGTGCCAGCAGCTTAGCGGACGAGCAGTACTTC. As protein: CASSLADEQYF.

This clone was counted a single time. The chain recombines TRBV6-5 with TRBJ1-1; maybe TRBD1 (5 bases). Between the trimmed V and J ends, which lost 6 bases and 4 bases, there was a span of 15 bases. Germline-derived CDR1 and CDR2 are MNHEY and SVGAGI. The CDR3 consists of 14 residues. CDR3 DNA sequence: TGTGCCAGCAGCCCCAGGGACGCGGCCACTGAAGCTTTCTTT. Its protein product is CASSPRDAATEAFF.

This chain connects TRBV6-6 to TRBJ1-2, with a weak D call TRBD1 (6 bases). With 4 bases removed from V and 6 bases from J, the gap between germline ends came to 15 bases. Germline assignment: CDR1 MNHNY and CDR2 SVGAGI (reference sequence). The CDR3 has 14 amino acids. In DNA, the CDR3 is TGTGCCAGCAGTTCGTCTGGGGGGCCACATGGCTACACCTTC. Translating gives CASSSSGGPHGYTF.

Concerning this clone itself: The sample contains more than one DNA sequence encoding this CDR3. The genes are TRBV5-1 and TRBJ1-2; D remains unclear. The germline V gene has CDR1 SGHRS and CDR2 YFSETQ. Trimming took off 0 bases at V and 3 bases at J, with 9 bases between the two ends. The CDR3 length is 14 residues. CDR3 sequence reads: CASSLVGTDYGYTF. Written as DNA, the CDR3 is TGCGCCAGCAGCTTGGTTGGCACAGACTATGGCTACACCTTC.